The present T cell receptor beta chain was sequenced within a study of blood T cell repertoires in COVID-19. Study in general: Samples representing acute and convalescent COVID-19 were sourced from the United States, Italy and Spain.

CDR1 and CDR2 (germline): MNHEY, SVGEGT. Trimming cost V 4 bases and J 0 bases; bases outside gene matches: 9. The length of the CDR3 is 17 residues. The assay was immunoSEQ multiplex PCR, and TCRdb's table has in-frame clones only and misses some. This table has roughly 360,000 clones, around 87% appearing once. The sample comprised PBMCs or T cells enriched from blood (not recorded which). The genes are TRBV6-2 or TRBV6-3 and TRBJ2-1; the match to TRBD2 covers 7 bases. This TCR was sampled from a man younger than 45 who had recovered from COVID-19. The CDR3 coding sequence is TGTGCCAGCAGTTTCCGACCGCGGGGGAGCTCCTACAATGAGCAGTTCTTC. The encoded protein is CASSFRPRGSSYNEQFF.